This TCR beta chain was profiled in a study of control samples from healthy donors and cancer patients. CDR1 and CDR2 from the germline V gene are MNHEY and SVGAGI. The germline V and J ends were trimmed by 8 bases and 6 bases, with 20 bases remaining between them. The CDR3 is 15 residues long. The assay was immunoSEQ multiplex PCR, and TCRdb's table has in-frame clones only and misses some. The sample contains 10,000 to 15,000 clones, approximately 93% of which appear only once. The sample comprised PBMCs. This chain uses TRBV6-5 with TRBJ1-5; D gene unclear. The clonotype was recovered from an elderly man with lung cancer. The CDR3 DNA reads TGTGCCAGCGCACCCGAGGGCAGCCCCCGTCAGCCCCAGCATTTT. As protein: CASAPEGSPRQPQHF.